A single sample gave rise to the 22 T cell receptor beta chains below, sequenced in a study of cytomegalovirus exposure and HLA in healthy donors (TCRdb year 2017). Preparation of the library involved the immunoSEQ multiplex PCR assay. For the multiplex PCR, a mixture combining 60 forward primers for TCR Vbeta segments and 13 reverse primers for TCR Jbeta segments was used. Here the immuneACCESS table is served through TCRdb, limited to in-frame sequences with V and J called. Missing clones are a known gap in these copies; in checked studies unresolved V genes cover under half, and the rest lacks a known reason. Within this sample are 150,000 to 200,000 clones, with around 82% of them counted one time only. The top ten hold around 14% of the sample. The sequenced sample was PBMCs. These receptors originate from a woman in her twenties or thirties in good health and CMV-seropositive.

The CDR3 sequence is CASSERLARDEQFF. In nucleotides, the CDR3 is TGTGCCAGCAGTGAGCGACTAGCTCGCGATGAGCAGTTCTTC. The rearrangement joins TRBV6-1 to TRBJ2-1; 7 bases fit TRBD2. CDR3 length: 14 amino acids. The trim removed 3 bases at V and 8 bases at J, leaving 7 bases unmatched. Germline loops: CDR1 MNHNS, CDR2 SASEGT.

The V call is TRBV5-4, the J call TRBJ1-4; 7 bases align to TRBD1. Germline V lookup: CDR1 SGHNT, CDR2 YYREEE (reference sequence). After removal of 3 bases from V and 7 bases from J, the junction contained 12 bases not matched to a gene. The CDR3 spans 16 residues. In nucleotides, the CDR3 is TGTGCCAGCAGCTCCGAGAGACAGGGAAGATCTGAAAAACTGTTTTTT. This encodes CASSSERQGRSEKLFF.

This sequence joins TRBV11-3 and TRBJ2-2; D gene ambiguous. From germline, CDR1 is SGHNT and CDR2 YENEEA. The CDR3 extends over 13 amino acids. Deletions cut 1 base from V and 5 bases from J, with 5 bases between. The CDR3 nucleotides are TGTGCCAGCAGCTTAGTCCGTACCGGGGAGCTGTTTTTT. This gives the protein CASSLVRTGELFF.

The chain joins TRBV7-2 to TRBJ2-7, with 8 bases lining up with TRBD2. This CDR3 spans 16 amino acids. CDR1 and CDR2 from the germline V gene are SGHTA and FQGNSA. V lost 1 base, J lost 0 bases, and 5 bases stayed unmatched. The CDR3 DNA is TGTGCCAGCAGCTTAGTAGCTAGCGGGTTCTCCTACGAGCAGTACTTC. Its protein is CASSLVASGFSYEQYF.

CDR3 DNA: TGTGCCTGGGTCCTAGCGGGGGGCACCTACGAGCAGTACTTC. Amino acids: CAWVLAGGTYEQYF. This rearrangement joins TRBV30 to TRBJ2-7; TRBD2 agrees at 11 bases. The germline gives CDR1 GTSNPN, CDR2 SVGIG (reference sequence). V trimming: 5 bases; J trimming: 2 bases; junction bases outside the gene matches: 5. The CDR3 runs 14 residues.

The gene calls are TRBV7-6 and TRBJ1-1; 9 bases are shared with TRBD1. CDR1 is SGHVS and CDR2 is FNYEAQ in the germline V gene. After removal of 5 bases from V and 1 base from J, the junction contained 5 bases not matched to a gene. CDR3 length: 15 amino acids. CDR3 loop: CASSTHRGPNTEAFF. Here the CDR3 DNA reads TGTGCCAGCAGCACCCACAGGGGGCCGAACACTGAAGCTTTCTTT.

The chain uses TRBV2 and TRBJ1-1; D gene uncertain. The germline V gene has CDR1 SNHLY and CDR2 FYNNEI. CDR3 length equals 13 residues. V dropped 6 bases and J dropped 2 bases, with 10 bases sitting between them. CDR3 loop: CASRDNLNTEAFF. CDR3 sequence (DNA): TGTGCCAGCAGAGACAATCTCAACACTGAAGCTTTCTTT.

This rearrangement joins TRBV11-2 to TRBJ1-4, with D unclear. The germline V gene has CDR1 SGHAT and CDR2 FQNNGV. The CDR3 is 19 amino acids. The V gene lost 1 base and the J gene lost 3 bases, with 21 bases spanning the gap. CDR3 nucleotide sequence: TGTGCCAGCAGCTTAGCCTCCCTACCGTTCGCGGCTTCTAATGAAAAACTGTTTTTT. It specifies CASSLASLPFAASNEKLFF.

The genes are TRBV27 and TRBJ2-7; D is possibly TRBD1 (5 bases). The CDR3 is 16 amino acids. Germline V CDR1 and CDR2: MNHEY, SMNVEV (reference sequence). Trimming took 6 bases from V and 3 from J, leaving 21 bases between them. The chain's CDR3 is CASRTQGSSGFYEQYF. Here the CDR3 DNA reads TGTGCCAGCAGAACTCAGGGAAGTAGTGGATTCTACGAGCAGTACTTC.

This clone was recorded only once. Other nucleotide sequences from this sample produce the same CDR3. This chain links TRBV5-1 with TRBJ2-3; a possible D gene is TRBD1 (6 bases). Between the trimmed V and J ends, which lost 1 base and 4 bases, there was a span of 7 bases. The CDR3 contains 13 residues. From germline, CDR1 is SGHRS and CDR2 YFSETQ. CDR3 bases: TGCGCCAGCAGCTTGTCAGGGGCAGATACGCAGTATTTT. Translated, it gives CASSLSGADTQYF.

The chain has TRBV10-1 and TRBJ2-3; TRBD1 agrees at 8 bases. The germline CDR1 and CDR2 sequences are WNHNN and SYGVQD (reference sequence). This CDR3 comprises 15 residues. J lost 5 bases, V lost 4 bases, and 8 bases had no gene match. This CDR3 is CASSVADRAIDTQYF. The CDR3, as DNA: TGCGCCAGCAGTGTAGCGGACAGGGCTATAGATACGCAGTATTTT.

This sequence joins TRBV9 and TRBJ2-6; perhaps TRBD2 as D (6 bases). The CDR3 extends over 17 amino acids. With 4 bases removed from V and 3 bases from J, the gap between germline ends came to 17 bases. Germline V gives CDR1 SGDLS, CDR2 YYNGEE. The CDR3: CASSHPLGGGGANVLTF. The CDR3, as DNA: TGTGCCAGCAGCCACCCATTGGGGGGTGGTGGGGCCAACGTCCTGACTTTC.

This clone was picked up a small number of times. The chain couples TRBV15 to TRBJ2-1, with 11 bases matching TRBD1. Per germline, CDR1 LNHNV and CDR2 YYDKDF (reference sequence). V lost 6 bases and J lost 7; bases outside the gene matches: 8. This CDR3 is 15 amino acids long. As DNA, the CDR3 is TGTGCCACCAGACAGGACAGGGGGCATAAAAATGAGCAGTTCTTC. Its translation is CATRQDRGHKNEQFF. Looking up the rest from reference TRBV15 and TRBJ2-1 gives the full variable domain: DAMVIQNPRYQVTQFGKPVTLSCSQTLNHNVMYWYQQKSSQAPKLLFHYYDKDFNNEADTPDNFQSRRPNTSFCFLDIRSPGLGDTAMYLCATRQDRGHKNEQFFGPGTRLTVL.

The chain couples TRBV11-2 to TRBJ2-7, with D possibly matching TRBD2 (6 bases). The CDR3 contains 17 residues. Looked up from germline, CDR1 is SGHAT and CDR2 is FQNNGV. V shed 1 base and J shed 2 bases, with 18 bases lying between them. CDR3 protein: CASSLGRTTQNAYEQYF. The CDR3 bases are TGTGCCAGCAGCTTAGGTCGGACTACCCAAAACGCCTACGAGCAGTACTTC.

This clone was counted between two and nine times. The chain combines TRBV6-5 with TRBJ2-3; no reliable D call. The CDR3 consists of 16 residues. V gave up 4 bases and J gave up 5 bases, with 19 bases separating them. Per germline, CDR1 MNHEY and CDR2 SVGAGI. DNA of the CDR3: TGTGCCAGCAGTTTACGGCCGTACAGTCTTGGAGATACGCAGTATTTT. It translates to CASSLRPYSLGDTQYF.

This chain joins TRBV5-1 and TRBJ2-1; TRBD2 matches at 12 bases. Germline V gives CDR1 SGHRS, CDR2 YFSETQ. The CDR3 runs to 15 residues. Trimming cost V 0 bases and J 7 bases; bases outside gene matches: 2. The CDR3 protein is CASSLGLAGANEQFF. The CDR3 bases are TGCGCCAGCAGCTTGGGACTAGCGGGAGCGAATGAGCAGTTCTTC.

This rearrangement joins TRBV10-1 to TRBJ2-1; 12 bases line up with TRBD2. Unmatched junction bases numbered 3, after V lost 7 bases and J lost 8 bases. Germline V gene sequence: CDR1 WNHNN, CDR2 SYGVQD (reference sequence). The CDR3 is made up of 13 amino acids. The CDR3: CASKTSGGDEQFF. The CDR3 nucleotides are TGCGCCAGCAAGACTAGCGGGGGTGATGAGCAGTTCTTC.

The chain recombines TRBV2 with TRBJ2-2, with 8 bases identical to TRBD1. The CDR3 totals 14 residues. V was pared by 6 bases and J by 4 bases, with 4 bases of the junction left unmatched. Germline CDR1 reads SNHLY; CDR2 reads FYNNEI. CDR3 nucleotide sequence: TGTGCCAGCAGGGCCGGACAGGGCACCGGGGAGCTGTTTTTT. Its protein is CASRAGQGTGELFF.

The chain's CDR3 is CASSLGQREGRETQYF. The DNA for the CDR3 is TGTGCCAGCAGCTTAGGCCAGCGGGAGGGCCGGGAGACCCAGTACTTC. The chain links TRBV7-2 to TRBJ2-5; 10 bases match TRBD2. This CDR3 comprises 16 residues. Germline loops: CDR1 SGHTA, CDR2 FQGNSA. With 1 base clipped from V and 5 bases from J, the junction kept 7 bases outside the gene matches.

This clone is a singleton in its sample. The CDR3 nucleotides are TGTGCCAGTAGTATACCCCTCCCAATAACAGGGAACTATGGCTACACCTTC. It yields the protein CASSIPLPITGNYGYTF. The chain carries TRBV19 and TRBJ1-2; possible D gene TRBD1, 6 bases. The CDR3 has 17 residues. Trimming cost V 2 bases and J 2 bases, with 18 bases left between them. CDR1 is LNHDA, CDR2 SQIVND, per germline (reference sequence).

The chain joins TRBV7-9 to TRBJ2-2; the match to TRBD2 covers 8 bases. Germline CDR1 SEHNR, CDR2 FQNEAQ (reference sequence). The CDR3 sequence is 15 residues long. V shed 5 bases, J shed 5 bases, and the junction held 7 bases outside the gene matches. CDR3 in DNA: TGTGCCAGCAGCCCCCCTGGACTAGCAACCGGGGAGCTGTTTTTT. It translates to CASSPPGLATGELFF.

This clone was seen just once. This chain connects TRBV9 to TRBJ2-2, with 8 bases matching TRBD1. Germline CDR1 SGDLS, CDR2 YYNGEE. The CDR3 consists of 15 residues. Germline trimming cut 1 base from V and 5 bases from J; bases unmatched to any gene: 4. CDR3: CASSVTGQGTGELFF. The CDR3 DNA is TGTGCCAGCAGCGTAACAGGACAGGGTACCGGGGAGCTGTTTTTT. Based on the CDR3 plus reference TRBV9 and TRBJ2-2, the full variable domain is DSGVTQTPKHLITATGQRVTLRCSPRSGDLSVYWYQQSLDQGLQFLIQYYNGEERAKGNILERFSAQQFPDLHSELNLSSLELGDSALYFCASSVTGQGTGELFFGEGSRLTVL.